This record covers a single TCR beta chain. This sample is drawn from a study of T-cell reconstitution after alpha-beta-depleted transplantation in children. TCRbeta library preparation incorporated unique molecular identifiers. MiXCR was run by TCRdb on the PCR reads, yielding one entry per CDR3 protein. The sample lists about 420,000 distinct CDR3 sequences; approximately 11% were seen once. V was shortened by 2 bases and J by 5 bases, with 3 bases between the two germline ends. From germline, CDR1 is SGHRS and CDR2 YFSETQ. The CDR3 runs to 11 residues. The source is a human donor who donated a stem cell graft to a child with acute myeloid leukemia. The sequenced sample was PBMCs from the stem cell graft donor, obtained from the stem cell graft. The chain recombines TRBV5-1 with TRBJ2-3, with D unresolved. CDR3 sequence: CASSFEDTQYF. In DNA, the CDR3 is TGCGCCAGCAGCTTTGAAGATACGCAGTATTTT.